This is a list of T cell receptor beta chains from one sample in a study of CD8 T cells in ankylosing spondylitis. MiXCR, run by TCRdb on the 5' RACE reads, gives a single entry per CDR3 protein. Here the sample spans roughly 700,000 distinct CDR3 sequences, around 19% being singletons. Material: blood, either unsorted or a sorted T cell fraction (not recorded which). These receptor sequences come from a male donor with ankylosing spondylitis. Each CDR3 is given with its conserved first and last residue. D genes are given only for firm matches. Clone size is given for some rows only: seen once, a few or many times, or a class if the clone is expanded.

j_call	v_call	d_call	clone_size	cdr3_nt	cdr3_aa
TRBJ1-2	TRBV4-1	TRBD1	few	TGCGCCAGCAGCCAACAGGACAGGGGGCCCTATGGCTACACCTTC	CASSQQDRGPYGYTF
TRBJ2-7	TRBV5-5	TRBD1	few	TGTGCCAGCAGCTTCGGGTATATGGGACAGGGACATCCCTACGAGCAGTACTTC	CASSFGYMGQGHPYEQYF
TRBJ2-1	TRBV5-1	TRBD1	few	TGCGCCAGCAGCCCTGACAGGGTGGCGCAGTTCTTC	CASSPDRVAQFF
TRBJ1-1	TRBV12-3/TRBV12-4	-	many	TGTGCCAGCAGTTTTTCGGGCGGGGGTGAAGCTTTCTTT	CASSFSGGGEAFF
TRBJ2-5	TRBV4-1	TRBD1	-	TGCGCCAGCAGCCAAGCAGACAGGGCCCAAGAGACCCAGTACTTC	CASSQADRAQETQYF
TRBJ1-1	TRBV6-1	-	few	TGTGCCAGCTTCCTAAACACTGAAGCTTTCTTT	CASFLNTEAFF
TRBJ2-5	TRBV29-1	-	many	TGCAGCGTTGAAGGGTCCCAAGAGACCCAGTACTTC	CSVEGSQETQYF
TRBJ2-2	TRBV12-3/TRBV12-4	TRBD2	-	TGTGCCAGCAGAATTAGCGGGGTTACCGGGGAGCTGTTTTTT	CASRISGVTGELFF
TRBJ2-7	TRBV12-3/TRBV12-4	-	few	TGTGCCAGCAGCGCGCGGGATCCCGCCGCCTACGAGCAGTACTTC	CASSARDPAAYEQYF
TRBJ2-2	TRBV24-1	-	few	TGTGCCACCAGTTGGTCCGGTGGGGCCAACGGGGAGCTGTTTTTT	CATSWSGGANGELFF
TRBJ2-3	TRBV24-1	-	-	TGTGCCACCAGTGATAGAGTGACGCAGTATTTT	CATSDRVTQYF
TRBJ1-2	TRBV4-2	-	-	TGTGCCAGCAGCCAGGTCTTGGGGTATGGCTACACCTTC	CASSQVLGYGYTF
TRBJ2-7	TRBV18	TRBD2	few	TGTGCCAGCTCAGCGAAAACGGCGCTAGCGGGAGCCTACGAGCAGTACTTC	CASSAKTALAGAYEQYF
TRBJ2-1	TRBV6-1	TRBD2	-	TGTGCCAGCAGTGCTGGGAAGCGGGGGGGCCCGCGGGTGCCCAATGAGCAGTTCTTC	CASSAGKRGGPRVPNEQFF
TRBJ2-3	TRBV5-1	TRBD2	few	TGCGCCAGCAGGGAGGCGGGAGACAATGCAGATACGCAGTATTTT	CASREAGDNADTQYF
TRBJ2-7	TRBV2	TRBD1	few	TGTGCCAGCAGTGTCGCCGGGACAGGGGTCGAGCAGTACTTC	CASSVAGTGVEQYF
TRBJ2-7	TRBV2	-	-	TGTGCCAGCAGTGAGGAGGGCTCAAGCTCCTACGAGCAGTACTTC	CASSEEGSSSYEQYF
TRBJ2-7	TRBV27	-	-	TGTGCCAGCAGTTTCAGGGTAATCTACGAGCAGTACTTC	CASSFRVIYEQYF
TRBJ1-1	TRBV4-1	-	-	TGCGCCGTTTCGAGTGGGAACACTGAAGCTTTCTTT	CAVSSGNTEAFF
TRBJ2-3	TRBV3-1	-	-	TGTGCCAGCAGCCAAGATCCTTACACAGATACGCAGTATTTT	CASSQDPYTDTQYF
TRBJ2-1	TRBV3-1	-	few	TGTGCCAGCAGAGCAGGGGGGTACAATGAGCAGTTCTTC	CASRAGGYNEQFF
TRBJ1-1	TRBV20-1	-	few	TGCAGTGCACCTACAGGAGTCTACACTGAAGCTTTCTTT	CSAPTGVYTEAFF
TRBJ2-1	TRBV6-1	TRBD1	-	TGTGCCAGCAGACGTCCGGGACAGGGGGTTAGAAGCTCCTACAATGAGCAGTTCTTC	CASRRPGQGVRSSYNEQFF
TRBJ1-1	TRBV5-1	-	-	TGCGCCAGCAGCATCGAATATAGCACTGAAGCTTTCTTT	CASSIEYSTEAFF
TRBJ2-7	TRBV2	TRBD2	many	TGTGCCAGCAGCCCGGGACTAGCGGGAGGCGAGCAGTACTTC	CASSPGLAGGEQYF
TRBJ2-2	TRBV5-1	-	many	TGCGCCAGCAGCCCACTTTTTACCGGGGAGCTGTTTTTT	CASSPLFTGELFF
TRBJ1-6	TRBV12-3/TRBV12-4	-	few	TGTGCCAGCACTCTAGGACCGAATTCACCCCTCCACTTT	CASTLGPNSPLHF
TRBJ1-2	TRBV29-1	TRBD1	few	TGCAGCGTTGTCAGACAGGGGGCACGGGGCTACACCTTC	CSVVRQGARGYTF
TRBJ2-3	TRBV4-1	-	-	TGCGCCAGCAGCCCTAAACAGGGACCAGATACGCAGTATTTT	CASSPKQGPDTQYF
TRBJ2-3	TRBV10-3	-	-	TGTGCCATCAGTGAGTCGACGCCGGGGCTGACGCAGTATTTT	CAISESTPGLTQYF
TRBJ2-1	TRBV4-1	-	-	TGCGCCAGCAGCCAGGGCCCCGAAGGGAAGTTCTTC	CASSQGPEGKFF
TRBJ2-3	TRBV5-6	-	-	TGTGCCAGCAGCTCCGGGGCGGGATACACAGATACGCAGTATTTT	CASSSGAGYTDTQYF
TRBJ2-7	TRBV6-2/TRBV6-3	TRBD2	-	TGTGCCAGCATTCTAAGCAGCGGGAGGGCGCACGAGCAGTACTTC	CASILSSGRAHEQYF
TRBJ2-3	TRBV7-6	-	-	TGTGCCAGCAGCTTTCTAGCGACGGGCACAGATACGCAGTATTTT	CASSFLATGTDTQYF
TRBJ1-1	TRBV15	-	few	TGTGCCACCAGCAGAGATTGGTCTGGGAGTATGTTCTTT	CATSRDWSGSMFF
TRBJ1-1	TRBV20-1	-	-	TGCAGTGCTCGCCAAACAGGGTTCACTGAAGCTTTCTTT	CSARQTGFTEAFF
TRBJ2-5	TRBV4-1	TRBD2	few	TGCGCCAGCAGCCAAGGGGAACTAGCGGGGGAGCTCCAAGAGACCCAGTACTTC	CASSQGELAGELQETQYF
TRBJ2-1	TRBV20-1	-	-	TGCAGTGCTGGGGGGACTTGCGGGTACAATGAGCAGTTCTTC	CSAGGTCGYNEQFF
TRBJ2-3	TRBV12-3/TRBV12-4	-	-	TGTGCCAGTCTGTGGGGACCAACAGATACGCAGTATTTT	CASLWGPTDTQYF
TRBJ1-2	TRBV27	-	-	TGTGCCAGCAGGGGGGCGGGGGCCAACAATGGCTACACCTTC	CASRGAGANNGYTF
TRBJ1-1	TRBV5-1	-	few	TGCGCCAGCAGCTTGGCCGGGCAGAGGAACACTGAAGCTTTCTTT	CASSLAGQRNTEAFF
TRBJ2-3	TRBV9	-	-	TGTGCCAGCAGCGTGGACTACCTACTAACAGATACGCAGTATTTT	CASSVDYLLTDTQYF
TRBJ1-2	TRBV12-3/TRBV12-4	-	few	TGTGCCAGCAGTTTATCAGGGCCCTATGGCTACACCTTC	CASSLSGPYGYTF
TRBJ2-2	TRBV3-1	TRBD2	-	TGTGCCAGCAGCCAAGAGAGACTAGCGGGAGAGTCCGGGGAGCTGTTTTTT	CASSQERLAGESGELFF
TRBJ2-2	TRBV27	TRBD1	-	TGTGCCAGCAGAGACAGGGTTCGAACCGGGGAGCTGTTTTTT	CASRDRVRTGELFF
TRBJ2-7	TRBV11-2	-	-	TGTGCCAGCAGCCCCGACGTGGCAGGTCTCGAGCAGTACTTC	CASSPDVAGLEQYF
TRBJ2-5	TRBV12-3/TRBV12-4	TRBD1	few	TGTGCCAGCAGTTTTCGCGGGACAGGGAGGGTTCAAGAGACCCAGTACTTC	CASSFRGTGRVQETQYF
TRBJ2-1	TRBV15	-	-	TGTGCCACCAGCAGAGGCGTCACAGGGTACGAGCAGTTCTTC	CATSRGVTGYEQFF